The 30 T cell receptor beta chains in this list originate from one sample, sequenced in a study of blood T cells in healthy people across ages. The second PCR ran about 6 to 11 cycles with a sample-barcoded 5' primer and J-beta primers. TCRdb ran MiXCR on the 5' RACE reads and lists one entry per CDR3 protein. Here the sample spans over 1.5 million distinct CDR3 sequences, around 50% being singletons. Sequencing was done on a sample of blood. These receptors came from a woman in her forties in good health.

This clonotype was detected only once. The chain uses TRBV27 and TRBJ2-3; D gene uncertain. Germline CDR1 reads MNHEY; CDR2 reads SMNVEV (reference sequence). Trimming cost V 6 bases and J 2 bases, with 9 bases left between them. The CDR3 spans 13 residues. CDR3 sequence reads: CASSRSLTDTQYF. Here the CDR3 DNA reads TGTGCCAGCAGCCGGAGTCTCACAGATACGCAGTATTTT.

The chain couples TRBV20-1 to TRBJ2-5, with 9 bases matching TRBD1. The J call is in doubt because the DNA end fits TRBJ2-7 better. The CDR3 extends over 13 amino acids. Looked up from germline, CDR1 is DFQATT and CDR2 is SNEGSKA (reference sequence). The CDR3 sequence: CSATDRGLYEQYF. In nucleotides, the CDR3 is TGCAGTGCTACGGACAGGGGACTGTACGAGCAGTACTTC.

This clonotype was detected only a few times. The CDR3 sequence is CSARVGQGTNEQYF. The CDR3 bases are TGCAGTGCTAGAGTGGGACAGGGGACAAATGAGCAGTACTTC. V is TRBV20-1 and J is TRBJ2-1, with 10 bases fitting TRBD1. Judging by the DNA end, TRBJ2-7 fits better; the J call may be wrong. The CDR3 is 14 residues long. CDR1 and CDR2 (germline): DFQATT, SNEGSKA (reference sequence).

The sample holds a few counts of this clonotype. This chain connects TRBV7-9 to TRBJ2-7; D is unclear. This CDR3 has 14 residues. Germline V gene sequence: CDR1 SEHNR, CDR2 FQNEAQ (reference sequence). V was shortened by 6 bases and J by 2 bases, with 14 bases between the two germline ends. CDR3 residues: CASSTSSKPYEQYF. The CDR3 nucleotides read TGTGCCAGCAGTACCTCGTCAAAGCCCTACGAGCAGTACTTC.

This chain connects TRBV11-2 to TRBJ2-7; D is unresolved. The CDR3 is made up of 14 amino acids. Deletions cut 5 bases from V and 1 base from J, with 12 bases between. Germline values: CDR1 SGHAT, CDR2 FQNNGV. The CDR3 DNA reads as TGTGCCAGCAGCACGTCGTCGGGTTCCTACGAGCAGTACTTC. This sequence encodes CASSTSSGSYEQYF.

The CDR3 here is CSASPTGQLYGYTF. CDR3 nucleotides: TGCAGTGCTTCACCCACGGGACAGCTCTATGGCTACACCTTC. The chain employs TRBV20-1 and TRBJ1-2, with 7 nucleotides matching TRBD1. With V trimmed by 5 bases and J by 4 bases, 10 bases remained unmatched. Germline V gene data show CDR1 as DFQATT and CDR2 as SNEGSKA (reference sequence). The CDR3 spans 14 residues.

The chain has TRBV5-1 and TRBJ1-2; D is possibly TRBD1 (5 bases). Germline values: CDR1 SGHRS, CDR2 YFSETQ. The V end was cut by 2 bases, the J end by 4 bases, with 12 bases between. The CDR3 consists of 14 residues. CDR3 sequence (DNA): TGCGCCAGCAGCTTCCAGGGCCCAACCTATGGCTACACCTTC. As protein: CASSFQGPTYGYTF.

Here the CDR3 reads CASSLPRLGYNEQFF. In DNA form, the CDR3 reads TGTGCCAGCAGCTTACCGCGACTAGGATACAATGAGCAGTTCTTC. J is TRBJ2-1 and V is TRBV11-2, with TRBD2 as a possible D gene (6 bases). Germline loops: CDR1 SGHAT, CDR2 FQNNGV. The CDR3 contains 15 residues. V lost 2 bases to trimming and J lost 4 bases, with 12 bases between them.

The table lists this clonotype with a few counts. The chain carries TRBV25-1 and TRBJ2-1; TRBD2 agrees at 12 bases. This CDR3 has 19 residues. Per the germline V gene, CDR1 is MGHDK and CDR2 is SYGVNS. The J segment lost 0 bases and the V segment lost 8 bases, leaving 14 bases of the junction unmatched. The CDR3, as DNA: TGTGCCAGCTCAGGAAGGACTAGCGGGGCCCCAAGCTCCTACAATGAGCAGTTCTTC. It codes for CASSGRTSGAPSSYNEQFF.

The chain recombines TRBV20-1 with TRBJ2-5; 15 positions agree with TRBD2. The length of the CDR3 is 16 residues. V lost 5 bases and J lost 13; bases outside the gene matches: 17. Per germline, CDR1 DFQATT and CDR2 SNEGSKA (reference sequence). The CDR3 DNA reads TGCAGTGCTGAGGGGGGTTGGACTAGCGGGAGGGACGAGCGGTACTTC. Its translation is CSAEGGWTSGRDERYF.

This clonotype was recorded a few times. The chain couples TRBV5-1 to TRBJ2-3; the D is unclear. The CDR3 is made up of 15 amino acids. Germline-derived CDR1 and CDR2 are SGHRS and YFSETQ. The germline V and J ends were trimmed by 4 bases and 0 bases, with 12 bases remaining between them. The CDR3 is CASSAEHPSTDTQYF. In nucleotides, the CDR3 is TGCGCCAGCAGCGCCGAACACCCTAGCACAGATACGCAGTATTTT.

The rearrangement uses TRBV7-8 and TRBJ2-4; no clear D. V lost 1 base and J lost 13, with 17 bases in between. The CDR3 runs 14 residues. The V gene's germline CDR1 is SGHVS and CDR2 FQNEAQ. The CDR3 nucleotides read TGTGCCAGCAGCTTAGTTCCAGGTACCAATGAGCAGTACTTC. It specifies CASSLVPGTNEQYF.

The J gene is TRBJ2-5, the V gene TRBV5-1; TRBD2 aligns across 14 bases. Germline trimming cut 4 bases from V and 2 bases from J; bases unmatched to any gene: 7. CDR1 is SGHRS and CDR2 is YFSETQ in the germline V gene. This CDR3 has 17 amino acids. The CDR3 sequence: CASSPTRTSGGQETQYF. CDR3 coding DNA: TGCGCCAGCAGCCCAACTCGGACTAGCGGGGGGCAAGAGACCCAGTACTTC. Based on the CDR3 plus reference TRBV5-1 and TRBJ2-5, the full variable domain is KAGVTQTPRYLIKTRGQQVTLSCSPISGHRSVSWYQQTPGQGLQFLFEYFSETQRNKGNFPGRFSGRQFSNSRSEMNVSTLELGDSALYLCASSPTRTSGGQETQYFGPGTRLLVL.

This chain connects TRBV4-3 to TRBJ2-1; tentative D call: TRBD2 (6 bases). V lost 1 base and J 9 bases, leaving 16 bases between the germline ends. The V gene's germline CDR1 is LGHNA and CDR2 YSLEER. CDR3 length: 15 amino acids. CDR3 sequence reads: CASSQALRGDVEQFF. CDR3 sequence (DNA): TGCGCCAGCAGCCAAGCCCTGCGGGGCGACGTTGAGCAGTTCTTC.

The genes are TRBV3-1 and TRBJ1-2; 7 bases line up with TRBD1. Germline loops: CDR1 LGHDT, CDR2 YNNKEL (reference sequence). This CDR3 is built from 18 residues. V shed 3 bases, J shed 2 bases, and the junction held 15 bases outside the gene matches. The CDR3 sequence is CASSQERDSDPLNYGYTF. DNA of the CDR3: TGTGCCAGCAGCCAGGAAAGGGACAGCGATCCGTTGAACTATGGCTACACCTTC.

The CDR3, as DNA: TGTGCCAGCAGCCCCGGGACAGGGAGTCATTCACCCCTCCACTTT. It codes for CASSPGTGSHSPLHF. This rearrangement joins TRBV6-5 to TRBJ1-6, with 9 bases that match TRBD1. The germline CDR1 and CDR2 sequences are MNHEY and SVGAGI. With V trimmed by 6 bases and J by 8 bases, 8 bases remained unmatched. This CDR3 has 15 amino acids.

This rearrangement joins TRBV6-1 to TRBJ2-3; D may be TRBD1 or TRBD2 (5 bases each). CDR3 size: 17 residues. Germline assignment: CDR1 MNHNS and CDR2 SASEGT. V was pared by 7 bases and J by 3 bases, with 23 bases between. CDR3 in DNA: TGTGCCAGCACCCCGAGGCCGGGTATCGGGGCTACAGATACGCAGTATTTT. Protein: CASTPRPGIGATDTQYF.

This CDR3 reads CASSKSSGSTDTQYF. The CDR3 DNA sequence: TGTGCCAGCAGCAAGTCATCAGGTAGCACAGATACGCAGTATTTT. The chain couples TRBV3-1 to TRBJ2-3; D remains unclear. Germline V gives CDR1 LGHDT, CDR2 YNNKEL (reference sequence). V was clipped by 5 bases and J by 0 bases, with 12 bases between them. The CDR3 sequence is 15 residues long.

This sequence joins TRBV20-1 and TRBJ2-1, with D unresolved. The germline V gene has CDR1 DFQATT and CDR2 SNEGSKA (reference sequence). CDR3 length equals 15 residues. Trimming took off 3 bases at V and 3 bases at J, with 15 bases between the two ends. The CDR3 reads CSASGIGIGYNEQFF. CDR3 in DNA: TGCAGTGCTAGCGGTATAGGGATCGGCTACAATGAGCAGTTCTTC.

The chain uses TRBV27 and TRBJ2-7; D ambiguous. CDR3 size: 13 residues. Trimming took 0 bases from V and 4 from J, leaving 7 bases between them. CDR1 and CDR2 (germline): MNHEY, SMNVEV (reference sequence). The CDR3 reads CASSLSRVYEQYF. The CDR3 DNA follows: TGTGCCAGCAGTTTATCCCGGGTTTACGAGCAGTACTTC.

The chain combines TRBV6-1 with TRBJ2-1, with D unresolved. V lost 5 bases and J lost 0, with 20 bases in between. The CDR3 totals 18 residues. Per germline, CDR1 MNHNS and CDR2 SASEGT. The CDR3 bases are TGTGCCAGCAGTCGTACACACCTCGGACGGAGCTCCTACAATGAGCAGTTCTTC. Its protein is CASSRTHLGRSSYNEQFF.

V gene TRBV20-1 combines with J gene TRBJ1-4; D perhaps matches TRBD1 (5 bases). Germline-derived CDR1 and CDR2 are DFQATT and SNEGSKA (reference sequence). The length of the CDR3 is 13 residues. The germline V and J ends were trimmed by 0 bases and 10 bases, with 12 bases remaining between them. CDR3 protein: CSAREIQGGKLFF. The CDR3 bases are TGCAGTGCTAGAGAAATTCAGGGTGGAAAACTGTTTTTT.

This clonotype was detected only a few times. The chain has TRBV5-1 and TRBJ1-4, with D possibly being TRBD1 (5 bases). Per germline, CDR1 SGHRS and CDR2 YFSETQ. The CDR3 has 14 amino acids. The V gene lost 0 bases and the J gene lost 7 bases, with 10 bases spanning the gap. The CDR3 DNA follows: TGCGCCAGCAGCTTGGAGGGGCTGGGTGAAAAACTGTTTTTT. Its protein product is CASSLEGLGEKLFF.

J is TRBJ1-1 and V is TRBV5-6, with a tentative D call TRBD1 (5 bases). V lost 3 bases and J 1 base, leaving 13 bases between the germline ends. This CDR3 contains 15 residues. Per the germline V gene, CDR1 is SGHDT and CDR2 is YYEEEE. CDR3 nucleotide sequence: TGTGCCAGCAGCTGGGGTTGGGGCACGAACACTGAAGCTTTCTTT. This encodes CASSWGWGTNTEAFF.

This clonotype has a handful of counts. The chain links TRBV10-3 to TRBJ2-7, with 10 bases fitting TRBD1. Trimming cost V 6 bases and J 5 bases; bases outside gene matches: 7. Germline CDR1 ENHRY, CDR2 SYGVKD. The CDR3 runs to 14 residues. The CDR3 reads CAIRTTGTGDEQYF. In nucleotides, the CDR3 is TGTGCCATCAGGACTACCGGGACAGGGGACGAGCAGTACTTC.

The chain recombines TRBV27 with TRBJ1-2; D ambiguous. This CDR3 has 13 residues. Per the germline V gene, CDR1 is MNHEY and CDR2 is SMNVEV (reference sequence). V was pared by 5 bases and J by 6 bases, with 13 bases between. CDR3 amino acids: CASSVVFGDGYTF. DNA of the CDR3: TGTGCCAGCAGTGTAGTTTTCGGGGATGGCTACACCTTC.

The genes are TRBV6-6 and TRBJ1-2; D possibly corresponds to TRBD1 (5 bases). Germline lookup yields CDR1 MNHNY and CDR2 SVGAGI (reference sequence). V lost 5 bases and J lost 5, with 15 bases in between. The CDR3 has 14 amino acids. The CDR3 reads CASSTSGTGYGYTF. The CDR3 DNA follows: TGTGCCAGCAGTACCAGCGGGACGGGATATGGCTACACCTTC.

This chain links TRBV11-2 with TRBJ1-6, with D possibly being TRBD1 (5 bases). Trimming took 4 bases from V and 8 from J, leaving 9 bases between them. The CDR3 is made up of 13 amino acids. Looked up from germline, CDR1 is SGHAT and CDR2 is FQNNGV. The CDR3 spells CASSSRQHSPLHF. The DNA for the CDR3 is TGTGCCAGCAGCTCGCGACAGCATTCACCCCTCCACTTT.

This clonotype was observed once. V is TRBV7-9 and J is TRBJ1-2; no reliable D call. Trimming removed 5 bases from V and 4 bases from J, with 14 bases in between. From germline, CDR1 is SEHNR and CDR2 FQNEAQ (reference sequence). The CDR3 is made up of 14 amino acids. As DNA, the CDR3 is TGTGCCAGCAGCGACGAGTCCGGCGTCTATGGCTACACCTTC. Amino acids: CASSDESGVYGYTF.

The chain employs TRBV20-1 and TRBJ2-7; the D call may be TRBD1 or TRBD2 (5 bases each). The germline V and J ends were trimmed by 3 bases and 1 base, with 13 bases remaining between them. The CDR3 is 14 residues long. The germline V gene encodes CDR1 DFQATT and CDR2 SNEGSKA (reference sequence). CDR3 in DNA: TGCAGTGCTAGTCAGCTGGGGGTATCCTACGAGCAGTACTTC. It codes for CSASQLGVSYEQYF.